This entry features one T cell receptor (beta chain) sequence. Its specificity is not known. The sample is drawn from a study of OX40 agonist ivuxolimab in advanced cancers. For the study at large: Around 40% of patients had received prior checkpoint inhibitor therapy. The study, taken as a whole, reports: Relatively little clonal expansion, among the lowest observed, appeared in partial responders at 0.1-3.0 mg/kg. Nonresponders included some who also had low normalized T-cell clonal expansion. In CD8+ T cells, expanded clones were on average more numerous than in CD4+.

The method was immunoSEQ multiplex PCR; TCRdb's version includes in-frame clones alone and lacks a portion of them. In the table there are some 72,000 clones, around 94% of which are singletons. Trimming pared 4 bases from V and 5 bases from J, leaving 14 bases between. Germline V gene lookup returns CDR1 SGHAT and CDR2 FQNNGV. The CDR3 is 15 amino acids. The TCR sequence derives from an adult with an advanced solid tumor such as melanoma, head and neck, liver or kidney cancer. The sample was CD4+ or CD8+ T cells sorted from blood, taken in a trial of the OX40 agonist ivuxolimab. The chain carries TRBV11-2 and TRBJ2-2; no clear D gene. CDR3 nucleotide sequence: TGTGCCAGCAGCTCTCCATTGCCACGGACCGGGGAGCTGTTTTTT. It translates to CASSSPLPRTGELFF.